A single sample is the source of the 25 T cell receptor beta chains below, sequenced in a study of shared T cell receptors in the human thymus (dated by TCRdb to about 2021). The library was prepared using the immunoSEQ multiplex PCR assay. As stored in TCRdb, this immuneACCESS dataset retains in-frame rearrangements with V and J assigned. A fraction of the clones does not appear; measured against another copy, unresolved V genes explain less than half of the discrepancy, and the remainder lacks a known reason. This sample holds fewer than 700,000 clones; roughly 88% were observed only once. The leading ten clones occupy 0.0095% to 0.013% of the sample. These same records also appear under a second study, on human thymus T cells.

The source material was thymocytes. These receptors originate from a boy under three years old with a congenital heart defect. Donor details come from another sample of the same person, matched by shared clones.

V gene TRBV29-1 combines with J gene TRBJ1-2; the match to TRBD1 covers 12 bases. With 7 bases clipped from V and 6 bases from J, the junction kept 6 bases outside the gene matches. Germline V gives CDR1 SQVTM, CDR2 ANQGSEA. The CDR3 runs to 13 residues. In nucleotides, the CDR3 is TGCAGCGCCTCGGGACAGGGGGCGAATGGCTACACCTTC. Protein sequence: CSASGQGANGYTF.

This clone was seen a few times. V and J are TRBV11-3 and TRBJ1-3; D is uncertain. Germline V gene sequence: CDR1 SGHNT, CDR2 YENEEA. V shed 7 bases and J shed 2 bases, with 9 bases lying between them. CDR3 length: 13 residues. CDR3 DNA sequence: TGTGCCAGCACTCTTGGGCCTGGAAACACCATATATTTT. Protein: CASTLGPGNTIYF.

This rearrangement joins TRBV9 to TRBJ2-3, with D maybe TRBD2 (6 bases). The CDR3 spans 10 residues. V lost 7 bases and J lost 6, with 6 bases in between. Germline-derived CDR1 and CDR2 are SGDLS and YYNGEE. CDR3 residues: CASGGDTQYF. As DNA, the CDR3 is TGTGCCAGCGGGGGGGATACGCAGTATTTT.

The genes are TRBV2 and TRBJ2-7; 10 positions agree with TRBD2. V dropped 1 base and J dropped 6; count of bases not matched to a gene: 9. CDR3 length: 16 amino acids. In germline, CDR1 is SNHLY, CDR2 FYNNEI. CDR3 protein: CASSEGETSGLPEQYF. The CDR3 DNA reads as TGTGCCAGCAGTGAAGGGGAGACTAGCGGGCTCCCCGAGCAGTACTTC.

The genes are TRBV9 and TRBJ2-5, with a weak D call TRBD2 (5 bases). Germline CDR1 SGDLS, CDR2 YYNGEE. V shed 4 bases and J shed 5 bases, with 6 bases lying between them. This CDR3 has 11 amino acids. CDR3 region: CASSRGETQYF. CDR3 nucleotides: TGTGCCAGCAGCCGAGGGGAGACCCAGTACTTC.

The chain employs TRBV2 and TRBJ2-3; 10 bases fit TRBD1. CDR1 is SNHLY and CDR2 is FYNNEI in the germline V gene. The CDR3 is 14 residues long. The V and J ends lost 7 bases and 1 base, in that order; junction bases with no gene match: 2. The CDR3 nucleotides read TGTGCCAGCAAGGGGACAGGGGGCACAGATACGCAGTATTTT. Protein sequence: CASKGTGGTDTQYF.

The rearrangement uses TRBV5-4 and TRBJ2-3; D is perhaps TRBD2 (5 bases). V was shortened by 0 bases and J by 1 base, with 9 bases between the two germline ends. Per germline, CDR1 SGHNT and CDR2 YYREEE (reference sequence). The CDR3 is 15 residues long. CDR3 sequence: CASSLESSGTDTQYF. In nucleotides, the CDR3 is TGTGCCAGCAGCTTGGAGAGTAGCGGCACAGATACGCAGTATTTT.

The chain is built from TRBV7-9 and TRBJ2-7, with TRBD1 as a possible D gene (5 bases). In germline, CDR1 is SEHNR, CDR2 FQNEAQ (reference sequence). V lost 5 bases to trimming and J lost 2 bases, with 10 bases between them. This CDR3 is built from 13 residues. This CDR3 reads CASSADTAYEQYF. The CDR3 DNA reads TGTGCCAGCAGCGCGGACACCGCCTACGAGCAGTACTTC. Complete variable domain (other parts from reference TRBV7-9 and TRBJ2-7): DTGVSQNPRHKITKRGQNVTFRCDPISEHNRLYWYRQTLGQGPEFLTYFQNEAQLEKSRLLSDRFSAERPKGSFSTLEIQRTEQGDSAMYLCASSADTAYEQYFGPGTRLTVT.

J is TRBJ2-7 and V is TRBV5-1, with D possibly matching TRBD2 (6 bases). CDR1 SGHRS and CDR2 YFSETQ come from the germline V gene. The length of the CDR3 is 16 residues. V was clipped by 1 base and J by 2 bases, with 16 bases between them. The CDR3 reads CASSLSVGSSPYEQYF. The CDR3 DNA sequence: TGCGCCAGCAGCTTGAGTGTCGGGAGTTCCCCCTACGAGCAGTACTTC.

CDR3 nucleotides: TGCGCCAGCAGTCTGGACCGCCTCGGGGAAGATACGCAGTATTTT. Translation: CASSLDRLGEDTQYF. The chain links TRBV10-1 to TRBJ2-3, with D possibly being TRBD2 (5 bases). This CDR3 contains 15 residues. From germline, CDR1 is WNHNN and CDR2 SYGVQD (reference sequence). V was trimmed by 5 bases and J by 5 bases, leaving 17 bases between them.

This chain joins TRBV5-6 and TRBJ2-7, with 13 bases aligning to TRBD2. Per the germline V gene, CDR1 is SGHDT and CDR2 is YYEEEE. With V trimmed by 1 base and J by 5 bases, 9 bases remained unmatched. This CDR3 has 17 residues. The CDR3 sequence: CASSLRTLAGGPHEQYF. The CDR3 DNA reads as TGTGCCAGCAGCTTGCGAACACTAGCGGGAGGGCCCCACGAGCAGTACTTC.

The V gene is TRBV12-5, the J gene TRBJ2-5; D is perhaps TRBD2 (5 bases). V was clipped by 0 bases and J by 6 bases, with 17 bases between them. CDR3 length equals 16 residues. CDR1 is LGHNT, CDR2 FRNRAP, per germline. The CDR3 loop reads CASGLVLGYNRQTQYF. CDR3 coding DNA: TGTGCTAGTGGTTTGGTACTAGGCTATAATAGGCAGACCCAGTACTTC. Together with reference TRBV12-5 and TRBJ2-5, the CDR3 gives the full variable domain: DARVTQTPRHKVTEMGQEVTMRCQPILGHNTVFWYRQTMMQGLELLAYFRNRAPLDDSGMPKDRFSAEMPDATLATLKIQPSEPRDSAVYFCASGLVLGYNRQTQYFGPGTRLLVL.

J is TRBJ2-3 and V is TRBV25-1, with 9 bases lining up with TRBD2. Germline V gene sequence: CDR1 MGHDK, CDR2 SYGVNS. Trimming cost V 4 bases and J 1 base; bases outside gene matches: 6. The CDR3 covers 16 residues. As DNA, the CDR3 is TGTGCCAGCAGTGGGGAAACTAGCGGGCGCACAGATACGCAGTATTTT. The encoded protein is CASSGETSGRTDTQYF.

This clone appeared a few times. This chain joins TRBV4-1 and TRBJ2-3; 9 bases line up with TRBD2. CDR1 MGHRA and CDR2 YSYEKL come from the germline V gene. Trimming took 1 base from V and 2 from J; bases not matched to a gene: 4. This CDR3 is 16 amino acids long. Here the CDR3 reads CASSQVLAGDTDTQYF. DNA of the CDR3: TGCGCCAGCAGCCAAGTCTTAGCGGGAGACACAGATACGCAGTATTTT.

For the CDR3, the DNA is TGTGCCTGGAGTGCCCAAACGACTAGCGGGTGGGCCTACGAGCAGTACTTC. Its translation: CAWSAQTTSGWAYEQYF. The chain uses TRBV30 and TRBJ2-7; TRBD2 agrees at 10 bases. V gave up 1 base and J gave up 2 bases; unmatched junction bases: 11. Germline CDR1 GTSNPN, CDR2 SVGIG (reference sequence). The CDR3 has 17 residues.

The chain employs TRBV7-9 and TRBJ1-3; D is possibly TRBD1 (6 bases). This CDR3 comprises 18 residues. The germline V gene encodes CDR1 SEHNR and CDR2 FQNEAQ (reference sequence). V lost 3 bases, J lost 0 bases, and 18 bases lay in between. CDR3 sequence: CASSFQGRKRHSGNTIYF. As DNA, the CDR3 is TGTGCCAGCAGCTTCCAGGGGCGAAAGAGGCACTCTGGAAACACCATATATTTT.

This rearrangement joins TRBV19 to TRBJ1-4, with D unresolved. Germline values: CDR1 LNHDA, CDR2 SQIVND (reference sequence). This CDR3 is built from 12 residues. The germline V and J ends were trimmed by 11 bases and 4 bases, with 11 bases remaining between them. CDR3 coding DNA: TGTGCCTCACACCGCAGTAATGAAAAACTGTTTTTT. Protein sequence: CASHRSNEKLFF.

CDR3 DNA sequence: TGTGCCAGCAGTTCCCCCCTAGCGGGAGTACCCTCCGAGCAGTACTTC. Encoded protein: CASSSPLAGVPSEQYF. The chain carries TRBV27 and TRBJ2-7; 10 nucleotides agree with TRBD2. CDR1 and CDR2 from the germline V gene are MNHEY and SMNVEV (reference sequence). The CDR3 length is 16 residues. V trimming: 4 bases; J trimming: 6 bases; junction bases outside the gene matches: 12.

The chain couples TRBV6-5 to TRBJ2-6, with 7 positions matching TRBD1. Germline lookup yields CDR1 MNHEY and CDR2 SVGAGI. J was trimmed by 2 bases and V by 6 bases; bases with no gene match: 4. The CDR3 length is 15 residues. The CDR3 coding sequence is TGTGCCAGCAGCCCCGACAGGGCTGGGGCCAACGTCCTGACTTTC. It specifies CASSPDRAGANVLTF.

The chain recombines TRBV5-1 with TRBJ2-1; unclear D gene. The CDR3 spans 11 residues. The germline V gene has CDR1 SGHRS and CDR2 YFSETQ. V lost 0 bases and J lost 10, with 5 bases in between. The DNA of the CDR3 is TGCGCCAGCAGCTTGGGGCGGGAGCAGTTCTTC. Its protein is CASSLGREQFF.

The V and J genes are TRBV4-3 and TRBJ1-2, with 9 bases that match TRBD1. J gave up 6 bases and V 0 bases, and 5 bases lay outside the gene matches. This CDR3 region has 15 residues. CDR1 is LGHNA, CDR2 YSLEER, per germline. The CDR3 DNA sequence: TGCGCCAGCAGCCAAGACCAACAGGGGGCGAATGGCTACACCTTC. Its protein product is CASSQDQQGANGYTF.

This CDR3 is CASSPPQEGARGTEAFF. DNA of the CDR3: TGTGCCAGCAGCCCCCCTCAGGAAGGGGCCCGAGGCACTGAAGCTTTCTTT. The chain employs TRBV14 and TRBJ1-1, with D possibly being TRBD1 (5 bases). With 4 bases removed from V and 4 bases from J, the gap between germline ends came to 22 bases. Germline V gene data show CDR1 as SGHDN and CDR2 as FVKESK. The CDR3 contains 17 residues.

The chain recombines TRBV6-5 with TRBJ2-5; 8 bases agree with TRBD1. The last part of the DNA fits TRBJ2-7 better; the J call may be wrong. The CDR3 loop spans 15 amino acids. Germline CDR1 MNHEY, CDR2 SVGAGI. CDR3 DNA sequence: TGTGCCAGCAGCCCCGGGGCAGGGGGCAGTTACGAGCAGTACTTC. The encoded protein is CASSPGAGGSYEQYF.

The chain is built from TRBV6-5 and TRBJ1-4, with D possibly TRBD1 on 5 matching bases. Trimming took 0 bases from V and 7 from J, leaving 9 bases between them. This CDR3 has 14 residues. Germline values: CDR1 MNHEY, CDR2 SVGAGI. The CDR3 region is CASSYSNQGEKLFF. CDR3 nucleotides: TGTGCCAGCAGTTACTCAAACCAGGGTGAAAAACTGTTTTTT.

This clone was seen once. The J gene is TRBJ2-1, the V gene TRBV19; 8 bases fit TRBD2. This CDR3 comprises 15 residues. From germline, CDR1 is LNHDA and CDR2 SQIVND (reference sequence). Trimming at V came to 10 bases and at J to 5 bases, leaving 13 bases not matched to a gene. CDR3: CATRRGDRNHNEQFF. The CDR3 nucleotides read TGTGCCACCAGGCGGGGGGACCGCAATCACAATGAGCAGTTCTTC. The full variable domain, completed using reference TRBV19 and TRBJ2-1, is DGGITQSPKYLFRKEGQNVTLSCEQNLNHDAMYWYRQDPGQGLRLIYYSQIVNDFQKGDIAEGYSVSREKKESFPLTVTSAQKNPTAFYLCATRRGDRNHNEQFFGPGTRLTVL.